Following are 30 T cell receptor beta chains from one sample sequenced in a study of cytomegalovirus exposure and HLA in healthy donors. In the PCR, 60 Vbeta and 13 Jbeta primers were used. TCRdb keeps only in-frame clones here, not all; method: immunoSEQ multiplex PCR. The sample includes 190,000 or so clones, 75% to 85% of them seen just once. The sequencing sample was made of PBMCs. These receptors were obtained from a girl aged 10-17 years in good health and CMV-seropositive.

The chain has TRBV11-3 and TRBJ2-3; 8 bases agree with TRBD2. Losses at the gene ends were 6 bases for V and 3 bases for J; bases not matched to a gene: 2. Per the germline V gene, CDR1 is SGHNT and CDR2 is YENEEA. This CDR3 comprises 13 residues. DNA for the CDR3: TGTGCCAGCAGTCGGGGGGGGACAGATACGCAGTATTTT. It is translated as CASSRGGTDTQYF.

This sequence joins TRBV7-2 and TRBJ1-5, with D maybe TRBD1 (6 bases). The germline gives CDR1 SGHTA, CDR2 FQGNSA. The length of the CDR3 is 15 residues. V shed 2 bases and J shed 7 bases, with 15 bases lying between them. The CDR3, as DNA: TGTGCCAGCAGCTTAATAGGGGAGGGGGGACAGCCCCAGCATTTT. Protein sequence: CASSLIGEGGQPQHF.

This chain connects TRBV6-6 to TRBJ1-5, with D perhaps matching TRBD1 (6 bases). The V end lost 0 bases, the J end lost 5 bases, and 8 bases lay between the germline ends. The CDR3 is 14 amino acids. Germline values: CDR1 MNHNY, CDR2 SVGAGI (reference sequence). The CDR3 DNA sequence: TGTGCCAGCAGTTACTCGGCAGGGGATCAGCCCCAGCATTTT. This codes for CASSYSAGDQPQHF.

This chain connects TRBV10-3 to TRBJ2-7; 8 nucleotides agree with TRBD1. The junction had 10 bases not matched to a gene; V was cut back by 2 bases and J by 4 bases. Germline V gene data show CDR1 as ENHRY and CDR2 as SYGVKD. This CDR3 spans 16 amino acids. This CDR3 is CAISEPRDRTWYEQYF. CDR3 DNA sequence: TGTGCCATCAGTGAGCCGCGGGACAGGACTTGGTACGAGCAGTACTTC.

The rearrangement links TRBV4-1 to TRBJ1-5, with a weak D call TRBD1 (6 bases). The V gene's germline CDR1 is MGHRA and CDR2 YSYEKL. The CDR3 spans 16 residues. Between the trimmed V and J ends, which lost 0 bases and 5 bases, there was a span of 14 bases. CDR3: CASSQDLGALYQPQHF. Here the CDR3 DNA reads TGCGCCAGCAGCCAAGATCTGGGGGCCCTCTATCAGCCCCAGCATTTT.

This clone was seen once. CDR3 in amino acids: CASSNGFTGSYEQYF. CDR3 nucleotide sequence: TGTGCCAGCAGCAATGGATTCACAGGGTCCTACGAGCAGTACTTC. The chain recombines TRBV7-2 with TRBJ2-7; weak D call: TRBD1 (6 bases). V was clipped by 5 bases and J by 1 base, with 15 bases between them. The CDR3 has 15 residues. Germline lookup yields CDR1 SGHTA and CDR2 FQGNSA. Together with reference TRBV7-2 and TRBJ2-7, the CDR3 gives the full variable domain: GAGVSQSPSNKVTEKGKDVELRCDPISGHTALYWYRQSLGQGLEFLIYFQGNSAPDKSGLPSDRFSAERTGGSVSTLTIQRTQQEDSAVYLCASSNGFTGSYEQYFGPGTRLTVT.

A word on this clone: A clone one base away is much larger, so this may be a read error. This chain links TRBV6-1 with TRBJ2-2, with a possible D match to TRBD2 (6 bases). The CDR3 contains 14 residues. Germline loops: CDR1 MNHNS, CDR2 SASEGT. The CDR3 loop is CAGRGPRETGELFF. The CDR3 DNA reads as TGTGCCGGCAGAGGACCTCGGGAGACCGGGGAGCTGTTTTTT.

In this sample, this clone turned up a few times. V usage is TRBV7-6 and J usage is TRBJ2-7; TRBD1 matches at 7 bases. Germline CDR1 is SGHVS and CDR2 is FNYEAQ. The V segment lost 5 bases and the J segment 5 bases; nucleotides outside the gene matches: 12. CDR3 size: 15 residues. The CDR3 sequence is CASSPRFDRAHEQYF. The DNA for the CDR3 is TGTGCCAGCAGCCCAAGGTTCGACAGGGCTCACGAGCAGTACTTC.

This clone turned up a few times. The chain uses TRBV7-9 and TRBJ2-5; weak D call: TRBD1 (5 bases). The CDR3 covers 14 residues. V lost 5 bases and J lost 1, with 11 bases in between. Germline CDR1 reads SEHNR; CDR2 reads FQNEAQ (reference sequence). The CDR3 protein is CASSKTEIQETQYF. The CDR3 region has the DNA TGTGCCAGCAGCAAGACAGAAATCCAAGAGACCCAGTACTTC.

The CDR3 protein is CASGLVRGLAGTDTQYF. The CDR3 coding sequence is TGTGCTAGTGGTTTGGTACGGGGACTAGCGGGGACAGATACGCAGTATTTT. The chain employs TRBV12-5 and TRBJ2-3, with 13 bases fitting TRBD2. Germline V lookup: CDR1 LGHNT, CDR2 FRNRAP. The V gene end was trimmed by 0 bases and the J gene end by 3 bases; junction bases not matched to a gene: 3. The CDR3 length is 17 residues.

This sequence joins TRBV10-2 and TRBJ1-4, with TRBD1 identical over 8 bases. Germline loops: CDR1 WSHSY, CDR2 SAAADI. The CDR3 extends over 14 amino acids. V gave up 5 bases and J gave up 2 bases; unmatched junction bases: 1. CDR3 residues: CASSRTGTNEKLFF. As DNA, the CDR3 is TGCGCCAGCAGTAGGACAGGGACTAATGAAAAACTGTTTTTT.

This clone was counted a few times. The V call is TRBV13, the J call TRBJ2-7; D call uncertain. CDR3 length: 13 residues. The V end lost 1 base, the J end lost 4 bases, and 8 bases lay between the germline ends. Germline V gene data show CDR1 as PRHDT and CDR2 as FYEKMQ (reference sequence). CDR3 bases: TGTGCCAGCAGCTTAGAAAGTAGATACGAGCAGTACTTC. Protein sequence: CASSLESRYEQYF. Full variable domain (remainder filled in from reference TRBV13 and TRBJ2-7): AAGVIQSPRHLIKEKRETATLKCYPIPRHDTVYWYQQGPGQDPQFLISFYEKMQSDKGSIPDRFSAQQFSDYHSELNMSSLELGDSALYFCASSLESRYEQYFGPGTRLTVT.

For the CDR3, the DNA is TGTGCCAGCAAAACTGTGGGGACAGGAGACACCGGGGAGCTGTTTTTT. Its protein product is CASKTVGTGDTGELFF. This chain uses TRBV13 with TRBJ2-2; 8 positions agree with TRBD1. CDR3 length equals 16 residues. V was clipped by 7 bases and J by 3 bases; unmatched bases: 10. Germline V gene lookup returns CDR1 PRHDT and CDR2 FYEKMQ (reference sequence).

This clone was seen just once. V usage is TRBV7-9 and J usage is TRBJ2-3; 7 positions agree with TRBD2. V trimming: 1 base; J trimming: 2 bases; junction bases outside the gene matches: 9. Germline CDR1 SEHNR, CDR2 FQNEAQ (reference sequence). The CDR3 has 17 residues. CDR3 sequence: CASSLVGAGEFTDTQYF. Written as DNA, the CDR3 is TGTGCCAGCAGCTTAGTAGGGGCGGGGGAGTTCACAGATACGCAGTATTTT.

This clone was seen a handful of times. The chain recombines TRBV18 with TRBJ2-7; 10 bases fit TRBD1. The CDR3 sequence is 14 residues long. With 3 bases clipped from V and 3 bases from J, the junction kept 2 bases outside the gene matches. Germline values: CDR1 KGHSH, CDR2 LQKENI. In DNA, the CDR3 is TGTGCCAGCTCACCCGGGACAGGGGTCTACGAGCAGTACTTC. Amino acid sequence: CASSPGTGVYEQYF. The whole variable domain, filled in from reference TRBV18 and TRBJ2-7, reads NAGVMQNPRHLVRRRGQEARLRCSPMKGHSHVYWYRQLPEEGLKFMVYLQKENIIDESGMPKERFSAEFPKEGPSILRIQQVVRGDSAAYFCASSPGTGVYEQYFGPGTRLTVT.

This chain connects TRBV29-1 to TRBJ1-2, with D possibly matching TRBD1 (5 bases). In germline, CDR1 is SQVTM, CDR2 ANQGSEA. V was clipped by 6 bases and J by 2 bases, with 7 bases between them. CDR3 length: 11 amino acids. The CDR3 coding sequence is TGCAGCGTCCAGGGAAACTATGGCTACACCTTC. Its protein product is CSVQGNYGYTF.

The chain combines TRBV6-1 with TRBJ1-3; unclear D gene. Germline CDR1 reads MNHNS; CDR2 reads SASEGT. CDR3 length equals 13 residues. Trimming removed 6 bases at V and 0 bases at J, with 6 bases between. The CDR3 spells CASRPGSGNTIYF. The CDR3 DNA is TGTGCCAGCAGACCCGGCTCTGGAAACACCATATATTTT.

The rearrangement links TRBV4-1 to TRBJ2-2, with unresolved D. The CDR3 contains 15 residues. V lost 1 base to trimming and J lost 6 bases, with 12 bases between them. Germline CDR1 and CDR2: MGHRA and YSYEKL. The CDR3 protein is CASSQVLALAGELFF. Here the CDR3 DNA reads TGCGCCAGCAGCCAAGTCTTGGCCCTCGCCGGGGAGCTGTTTTTT.

The chain links TRBV11-2 to TRBJ2-7, with 12 bases fitting TRBD2. The CDR3 is 14 residues long. The trim removed 8 bases at V and 5 bases at J, leaving 7 bases unmatched. CDR1 is SGHAT and CDR2 is FQNNGV in the germline V gene. This chain's CDR3 is CASGLAGGRHEQYF. DNA of the CDR3: TGTGCCAGCGGGCTAGCGGGGGGGCGACACGAGCAGTACTTC. The full variable domain, with the rest looked up from reference TRBV11-2 and TRBJ2-7, is EAGVAQSPRYKIIEKRQSVAFWCNPISGHATLYWYQQILGQGPKLLIQFQNNGVVDDSQLPKDRFSAERLKGVDSTLKIQPAKLEDSAVYLCASGLAGGRHEQYFGPGTRLTVT.

The genes are TRBV7-2 and TRBJ2-3, with 7 bases aligning to TRBD2. Germline loops: CDR1 SGHTA, CDR2 FQGNSA. V was clipped by 1 base and J by 5 bases; unmatched bases: 6. CDR3 length equals 15 residues. In DNA, the CDR3 is TGTGCCAGCAGCTTAGAGACTAGCAAGGTAGATACGCAGTATTTT. Translating gives CASSLETSKVDTQYF.

CDR3 DNA sequence: TGTGCCAGCAGCATACGGCAGGGGCGGACCGGGGAGCTGTTTTTT. Amino acid sequence: CASSIRQGRTGELFF. The chain joins TRBV7-8 to TRBJ2-2; tentative D call: TRBD1 (6 bases). V was clipped by 5 bases and J by 5 bases, with 15 bases between them. The CDR3 runs 15 residues. Germline lookup yields CDR1 SGHVS and CDR2 FQNEAQ. Full variable domain (rest looked up from reference TRBV7-8 and TRBJ2-2): GAGVSQSPRYKVAKRGQDVALRCDPISGHVSLFWYQQALGQGPEFLTYFQNEAQLDKSGLPSDRFFAERPEGSVSTLKIQRTQQEDSAVYLCASSIRQGRTGELFFGEGSRLTVL.

This rearrangement joins TRBV7-2 to TRBJ1-6; D is unresolved. The CDR3 has 15 residues. The germline V gene has CDR1 SGHTA and CDR2 FQGNSA. Trimming shortened V by 8 bases and J by 5 bases, and 16 bases separated the two germline ends. The CDR3 DNA is TGTGCCAGCGCCGGCACGGGTGGCGATAATTCACCCCTCCACTTT. Its translation: CASAGTGGDNSPLHF. Full variable domain (missing parts from reference TRBV7-2 and TRBJ1-6): GAGVSQSPSNKVTEKGKDVELRCDPISGHTALYWYRQSLGQGLEFLIYFQGNSAPDKSGLPSDRFSAERTGGSVSTLTIQRTQQEDSAVYLCASAGTGGDNSPLHFGNGTRLTVT.

The chain has TRBV19 and TRBJ1-1; 9 nucleotides match TRBD1. The junction had 10 bases not matched to a gene; V was cut back by 3 bases and J by 5 bases. The CDR3 totals 16 residues. Germline CDR1 reads LNHDA; CDR2 reads SQIVND (reference sequence). The CDR3 DNA reads TGTGCCAGTAGTATGTGGTGGACAGGGGAGAGGACTGAAGCTTTCTTT. Residues: CASSMWWTGERTEAFF.

The chain joins TRBV10-1 to TRBJ2-7, with D maybe TRBD2 (7 bases). The CDR3 runs to 14 residues. Trimming removed 2 bases from V and 3 bases from J, with 11 bases in between. Germline loops: CDR1 WNHNN, CDR2 SYGVQD (reference sequence). In DNA form, the CDR3 reads TGCGCCAGCAGTGAGGGGGGGGCCAGCTACGAGCAGTACTTC. Encoded protein: CASSEGGASYEQYF.

The rearrangement links TRBV4-1 to TRBJ2-1; 7 nucleotides agree with TRBD1. V was pared by 0 bases and J by 4 bases, with 12 bases of the junction left unmatched. The CDR3 spans 18 residues. Germline values: CDR1 MGHRA, CDR2 YSYEKL. CDR3 DNA sequence: TGCGCCAGCAGCCAAGATCATTTAACAGGGGCGTTTTACAATGAGCAGTTCTTC. Translating gives CASSQDHLTGAFYNEQFF.

V and J are TRBV18 and TRBJ1-1, with 8 bases fitting TRBD1. Trimming at V came to 5 bases and at J to 6 bases, leaving 8 bases not matched to a gene. Germline V gene lookup returns CDR1 KGHSH and CDR2 LQKENI. This CDR3 spans 14 amino acids. The CDR3, as DNA: TGTGCCAGCTCAGCGGACAGGGTCCCTTCTGAAGCTTTCTTT. Protein: CASSADRVPSEAFF.

This chain joins TRBV6-5 and TRBJ2-1; 9 nucleotides match TRBD2. Trimming took 5 bases from V and 9 from J; bases not matched to a gene: 5. CDR1 is MNHEY, CDR2 SVGAGI, per germline. The CDR3 runs 13 residues. This CDR3 is CASSRLAEGEQFF. CDR3 nucleotide sequence: TGTGCCAGCAGTCGACTAGCGGAGGGTGAGCAGTTCTTC.

The chain is built from TRBV6-6 and TRBJ1-2; TRBD1 might be the D (5 bases). The ends were cut back, 6 bases at V and 1 base at J, with 18 bases in the middle. This CDR3 has 16 amino acids. The germline gives CDR1 MNHNY, CDR2 SVGAGI (reference sequence). CDR3 bases: TGTGCCAGCAGATATCCGGGGGGTGAGGATAACTATGGCTACACCTTC. Translating it yields CASRYPGGEDNYGYTF.

The V gene is TRBV5-4, the J gene TRBJ2-7, with D unclear. The germline CDR1 and CDR2 sequences are SGHNT and YYREEE (reference sequence). The V gene lost 0 bases and the J gene lost 2 bases, with 12 bases spanning the gap. The CDR3 has 15 residues. For the CDR3, the DNA is TGTGCCAGCAGCTTGGGAGTGACTGAGACCTACGAGCAGTACTTC. It specifies CASSLGVTETYEQYF.

This chain uses TRBV19 with TRBJ2-1; D not certain. V shed 5 bases and J shed 7 bases, with 12 bases lying between them. CDR1 is LNHDA and CDR2 is SQIVND in the germline V gene (reference sequence). The CDR3 covers 13 residues. The CDR3 protein is CASSPDPRNEQFF. Here the CDR3 DNA reads TGTGCCAGTAGTCCCGATCCGAGGAATGAGCAGTTCTTC.